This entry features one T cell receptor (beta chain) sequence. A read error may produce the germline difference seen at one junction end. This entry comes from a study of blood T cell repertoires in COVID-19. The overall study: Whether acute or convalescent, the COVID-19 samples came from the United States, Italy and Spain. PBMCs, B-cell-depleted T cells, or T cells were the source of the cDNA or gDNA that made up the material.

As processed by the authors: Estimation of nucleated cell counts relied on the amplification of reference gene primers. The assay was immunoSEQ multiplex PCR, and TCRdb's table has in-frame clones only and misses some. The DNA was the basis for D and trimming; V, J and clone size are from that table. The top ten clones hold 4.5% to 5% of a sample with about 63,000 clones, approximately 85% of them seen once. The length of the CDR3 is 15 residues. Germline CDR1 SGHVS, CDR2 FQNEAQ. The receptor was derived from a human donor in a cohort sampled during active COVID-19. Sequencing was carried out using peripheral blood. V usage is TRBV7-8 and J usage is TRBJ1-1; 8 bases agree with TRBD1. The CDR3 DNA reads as TGTGCCAACAGCTTGGGACAGGCAATGAACACTGAAGCTTTCTTT. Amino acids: CANSLGQAMNTEAFF.